This TCR beta chain was identified in a study of CD8+CD57+ T cells in acquired aplastic anemia. Across the study: Sorted CD4+ plus CD8+ cells gave DNA averaging around 3.2 ug.

Genomic DNA constituted the template upon which TCR beta VDJ and CDR3 profiling was performed. MiXCR was run by TCRdb on the reads, yielding one entry per CDR3 protein. The data contain fewer than 300,000 distinct CDR3 sequences, around 82% of them singletons. There are 14 residues in the CDR3. V lost 0 bases and J lost 9, with 13 bases in between. The germline V gene encodes CDR1 SGHVS and CDR2 FNYEAQ. Study-level results: Comparison of patients with controls identified around 28 shared CD8+ CDR3 sequences.

CD8+CD57+ cell expansion, shown by flow cytometry, had occurred in the patients selected for sequencing. In all patients, the disease was severe acquired aplastic anemia. On this clonotype itself: Antigen specificity is unknown.

The TCR was taken from a human donor with aplastic anemia. The chain has TRBV7-6 and TRBJ2-3; no definite D call. Sequenced input: sorted CD4+, CD8+, or CD8+CD57+ T cells (not recorded which) from PBMCs. The CDR3 is CASSLAGSDATQYF. The CDR3 DNA sequence: TGTGCCAGCAGCTTAGCGGGAAGTGACGCGACGCAGTATTTT.